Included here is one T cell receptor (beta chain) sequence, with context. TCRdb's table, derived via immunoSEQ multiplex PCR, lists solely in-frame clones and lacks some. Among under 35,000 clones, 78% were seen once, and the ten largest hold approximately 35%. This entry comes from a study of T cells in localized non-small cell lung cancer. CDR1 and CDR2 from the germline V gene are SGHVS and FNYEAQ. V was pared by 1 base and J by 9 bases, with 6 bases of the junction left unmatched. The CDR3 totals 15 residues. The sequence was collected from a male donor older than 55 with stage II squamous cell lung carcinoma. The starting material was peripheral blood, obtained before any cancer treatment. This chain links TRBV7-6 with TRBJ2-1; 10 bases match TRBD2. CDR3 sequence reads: CASSLVASGSPEQFF. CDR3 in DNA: TGTGCCAGCAGCTTAGTGGCTAGCGGGAGTCCTGAGCAGTTCTTC.